What follows are 16 T cell receptor beta chains derived from one specimen sequenced in a study of T cell repertoires in cytomegalovirus infection. MiXCR, run by TCRdb on the reads, gives a single entry per CDR3 protein. The table shows under 300,000 distinct CDR3 sequences, with about 17% occurring only once. Material for sequencing was CD8+ T cells from PBMCs. The origin of the receptors is a human donor in good health (CMV status not recorded). Some clones in this sample may be carry-over from other donors' samples.

This chain joins TRBV29-1 and TRBJ1-2; 10 nucleotides line up with TRBD1. Germline V gene lookup returns CDR1 SQVTM and CDR2 ANQGSEA. The CDR3 spans 14 residues. V shed 1 base and J 5 bases; nucleotides not matched to a gene: 4. This CDR3 is CSVEGQGALYGYTF. Here the CDR3 DNA reads TGCAGCGTTGAAGGACAGGGGGCGTTATATGGCTACACCTTC. Full variable domain (missing parts from reference TRBV29-1 and TRBJ1-2): SAVISQKPSRDICQRGTSLTIQCQVDSQVTMMFWYRQQPGQSLTLIATANQGSEATYESGFVIDKFPISRPNLTFSTLTVSNMSPEDSSIYLCSVEGQGALYGYTFGSGTRLTVV.

This clonotype was detected only a few times. The chain links TRBV6-2 or TRBV6-3 to TRBJ2-1; 8 positions match TRBD1. The CDR3 is made up of 16 amino acids. Looked up from germline, CDR1 is MNHEY and CDR2 is SVGEGT. V lost 0 bases and J lost 12; bases outside the gene matches: 13. CDR3 nucleotide sequence: TGTGCCAGCAGTTACTCGACGGTTTGGCAGGGGGCTGGGCAGTTCTTC. Translating gives CASSYSTVWQGAGQFF.

This clonotype was observed a few times. This chain connects TRBV2 to TRBJ1-1; weak D call: TRBD1 (5 bases). Trimming left V 4 bases short and J 0 bases short, with 21 bases between. This CDR3 contains 18 residues. Germline V gives CDR1 SNHLY, CDR2 FYNNEI. Here the CDR3 reads CASSGPGVGHPVNTEAFF. CDR3 sequence (DNA): TGTGCCAGCAGTGGGCCCGGGGTCGGACACCCGGTGAACACTGAAGCTTTCTTT.

The CDR3 reads CASSPLTNYGYTF. CDR3 bases: TGTGCCAGCAGCCCTCTAACTAACTATGGCTACACCTTC. The chain carries TRBV7-9 and TRBJ1-2; the D is unclear. Trimming removed 5 bases from V and 0 bases from J, with 7 bases in between. The CDR3 contains 13 residues. CDR1 and CDR2 from the germline V gene are SEHNR and FQNEAQ (reference sequence).

The sample holds many counts of this clonotype. The chain combines TRBV7-3 with TRBJ2-3, with D tentatively TRBD1 (5 bases). Germline CDR1 SGHTA, CDR2 FQGTGA. Trimming stripped 2 bases from V and 0 bases from J, with 9 bases between. The CDR3 is 15 amino acids. CDR3 loop: CASSLGASSTDTQYF. In DNA form, the CDR3 reads TGTGCCAGCAGCTTAGGGGCTTCTAGCACAGATACGCAGTATTTT. Full variable domain (remainder filled in from reference TRBV7-3 and TRBJ2-3): GAGVSQTPSNKVTEKGKYVELRCDPISGHTALYWYRQSLGQGPEFLIYFQGTGAADDSGLPNDRFFAVRPEGSVSTLKIQRTERGDSAVYLCASSLGASSTDTQYFGPGTRLTVL.

The V and J genes are TRBV12-3 or TRBV12-4 and TRBJ1-5; D perhaps matches TRBD1 (5 bases). The CDR3 runs to 15 residues. V lost 5 bases, J lost 1 base, and 12 bases lay in between. The CDR3 DNA reads as TGTGCCAGCAGTACGGGGGGATCGAGCAATCAGCCCCAGCATTTT. Residues: CASSTGGSSNQPQHF.

Points on this clonotype: This may be a read error: a much more frequent sequence differs by one nucleotide. The chain joins TRBV7-6 to TRBJ2-5; 15 nucleotides line up with TRBD2. This CDR3 spans 16 amino acids. Germline V gene lookup returns CDR1 SGHVS and CDR2 FNYEAQ. Here the CDR3 reads CANSKRTSGGGETQYF. The CDR3 nucleotides are TGTGCCAACAGCAAGCGGACTAGCGGGGGGGGAGAGACCCAGTACTTC.

This clonotype was picked up a small number of times. V gene TRBV5-4 combines with J gene TRBJ1-2; 8 positions agree with TRBD1. The CDR3 extends over 13 amino acids. The junction had 4 bases not matched to a gene; V was cut back by 4 bases and J by 5 bases. CDR1 is SGHNT and CDR2 is YYREEE in the germline V gene (reference sequence). CDR3 bases: TGTGCCAGCAGCCCGGACAGGGCATATGGCTACACCTTC. Translation gives CASSPDRAYGYTF.

This clonotype appeared many times. The V call is TRBV12-3 or TRBV12-4, the J call TRBJ2-2, with TRBD2 matching 8 bases. Trimming removed 2 bases from V and 7 bases from J; junction bases left unmatched: 15. The CDR3 runs 18 residues. This chain's CDR3 is CASSLMLRAGDTFGELFF. The CDR3 coding sequence is TGTGCCAGCAGTTTAATGCTGAGAGCGGGGGACACTTTCGGGGAGCTGTTTTTT.

This clonotype was counted only a few times. The chain recombines TRBV4-3 with TRBJ2-1; no clear D. Looked up from germline, CDR1 is LGHNA and CDR2 is YSLEER. The V end lost 0 bases, the J end lost 9 bases, and 15 bases lay between the germline ends. This CDR3 contains 15 residues. In DNA, the CDR3 is TGCGCCAGCAGCCAAGAGGGGTGGCCTTCGGGTGAGCAGTTCTTC. Amino acid sequence: CASSQEGWPSGEQFF.

The chain recombines TRBV7-6 with TRBJ1-3; no firm D call. CDR3 length: 15 residues. V was pared by 5 bases and J by 4 bases, with 15 bases between. Germline loops: CDR1 SGHVS, CDR2 FNYEAQ. The chain's CDR3 is CASSPVAGSGNTIYF. The CDR3 region has the DNA TGTGCCAGCAGCCCCGTCGCGGGGTCGGGAAACACCATATATTTT.

This clonotype turned up a few times. The rearrangement links TRBV7-9 to TRBJ2-1; 9 bases are a match to TRBD1. The CDR3 loop spans 15 amino acids. Germline V gene lookup returns CDR1 SEHNR and CDR2 FQNEAQ (reference sequence). Trimming cost V 8 bases and J 4 bases; bases outside gene matches: 9. The CDR3 DNA follows: TGTGCCAGCGGCCATGCCGGGACAGGGTACAATGAGCAGTTCTTC. It is translated as CASGHAGTGYNEQFF.

On this clonotype: Since a much larger clone is just one base distant, this may be a read error. The chain links TRBV20-1 to TRBJ1-1; possible D gene TRBD1, 6 bases. This CDR3 contains 14 residues. Germline CDR1 DFQATT, CDR2 SNEGSKA (reference sequence). V was clipped by 0 bases and J by 1 base, with 9 bases between them. CDR3 residues: CSARDPGENTEAFF. CDR3 nucleotide sequence: TGCAGTGCTAGAGATCCAGGGGAGAACACTGAAGCTTTCTTT.

This clonotype is categorized as large. V gene TRBV12-3 or TRBV12-4 combines with J gene TRBJ1-1, with a possible D match to TRBD1 (6 bases). The CDR3 runs 16 residues. V lost 5 bases and J 2 bases, leaving 18 bases between the germline ends. Here the CDR3 DNA reads TGTGCCAGCAGTGCCGGGACACCCAGCCTAAACACTGAAGCTTTCTTT. The encoded protein is CASSAGTPSLNTEAFF.

This clonotype has just a few counts. The rearrangement joins TRBV27 to TRBJ2-7, with unresolved D. The V gene lost 3 bases and the J gene lost 6 bases, with 9 bases spanning the gap. Per germline, CDR1 MNHEY and CDR2 SMNVEV (reference sequence). The CDR3 consists of 12 residues. The CDR3 loop is CASSFVGFEQYF. DNA for the CDR3: TGTGCCAGCAGTTTTGTGGGCTTCGAGCAGTACTTC.

V usage is TRBV7-9 and J usage is TRBJ1-2; D is perhaps TRBD1 (5 bases). CDR1 and CDR2 (germline): SEHNR, FQNEAQ (reference sequence). V was pared by 3 bases and J by 4 bases, with 15 bases between. The length of the CDR3 is 15 residues. The CDR3 DNA follows: TGTGCCAGCAGCTTCGGGGCCAGATGGGCCTATGGCTACACCTTC. Translating it yields CASSFGARWAYGYTF.